This TCR beta chain was observed in a study of Tregs in tolerant kidney transplant recipients (dated by TCRdb to the late 2010s). For the wider study: Before combined kidney and bone marrow transplantation, this study identified donor-specific regulatory T cells using TCRbeta sequencing and then followed those same cells after transplant.

General findings and caveats noted by the study authors: For some patients the PCR primers changed over time, which made it impossible to compare the samples from those patients at the nucleotide level. The most biologically relevant and donor-specific TCRbeta repertoire appeared to be identified by expanding Tregs with activated donor B cells. Biological reproducibility was not examined directly, but technical replication error appeared to be minimal. The study was constrained by small patient numbers, and validation of the findings is required in larger populations and under other immunosuppression protocols. Donor-specific Treg expansion was found to exceed global Treg expansion in tolerant patients, suggesting antigen-driven rather than nonspecific expansion.

The CDR3 measures 13 amino acids from cysteine to phenylalanine. The kept DNA is CDR3 alone, 39 bases in frame from the first base. The germline V gene specifies SQVTM as CDR1 and ANQGSEA as CDR2. The junction carries 8 bases between V and J, which are trimmed by 4 bases and 1 base respectively. Interpreted using the paper, the time point label stands for: 6 months after combined kidney and bone marrow transplant. The transplants used related donors along with nonmyeloablative bone marrow transplantation, and in the human trials mixed chimerism was transient. Unstimulated Tregs (CD4+CD25+CD127-), CD4+ non-Tregs (CD4+CD25-), CD4 and CD8 cells were FACS-sorted from thawed PBMCs. A few combined kidney and bone marrow transplant recipients from the ITN036ST trial were included as patients, and samples were available only from these trial subjects. Healthy control blood was processed to PBMCs with a Ficoll density gradient and then cryopreserved, whereas patient PBMCs were collected both before and after transplant.

On this clone: The clone's antigen remains unknown. The sample holds no much larger clone one base away, and base qualities are not on file.

For TCRbeta CDR3 sequencing, genomic DNA was extracted from sorted cells using the QIAGEN DNeasy Blood and Tissue Kit. High-throughput TCRbeta CDR3 sequencing, which included PCR amplification with bias correction and internal controls, was done commercially through immunoSEQ. Regarding the original processing steps: Unique productive TCRbeta sequences were defined by CDR3 nucleotide sequence when primers matched and otherwise by CDR3 amino acid sequence together with Vbeta and Jbeta genes. Sorting error was corrected by removing sequences shared between sorted populations at a frequency ratio of 2:1 or less, and the remaining shared sequences were assigned to the higher population. A sequence counted as donor-reactive if, in CFSE-low cells, the sequence had a frequency of at least 0.01% and was expanded at least 5-fold compared with unstimulated cells. Jensen-Shannon divergence, calculated on the top 100 TCRbeta sequences ranked by frequency, was used to quantify repertoire divergence. For any sample with multiple sequencing runs, sorting error was corrected in each run separately before the runs were pooled. TCRdb re-hosts the immuneACCESS table, in-frame sequences only. Its copies lack some clones; in the studies checked, an unresolved V gene accounts for under half of them, and the cause for the rest is not known. For V, J and clone size, that table is used; D and trimming come from the DNA. The sample profile shows 20,000 to 25,000 clones; approximately 81% of them were found once. The top ten constitute roughly 24% of the sample.

The sequence is built from TRBV29-1 and TRBJ2-1; the D gene cannot be resolved reliably. The source material was CD8+ T cells from blood (PBMCs), sampled 6 months after the transplant. The TCR was taken from a human patient who received a combined kidney and bone marrow transplant. Where a transplant has occurred, the graft donor may have supplied some of the T cells. The CDR3 has the sequence CSVGSSSYNEQFF. The DNA sequence follows: TGCAGCGTTGGGAGTAGTTCCTACAATGAGCAGTTCTTC.